Reported below is one TCR beta chain. CDR3 length: 15 residues. Trimming took off 2 bases at V and 1 base at J, with 7 bases between the two ends. Looked up from germline, CDR1 is SGDLS and CDR2 is YYNGEE. Measured with immunoSEQ multiplex PCR; TCRdb has only the in-frame clones, and not every one. This table holds 120,000 to 150,000 clones, 88% found once. The entry originates in a study of radiation and T cells in renal cell carcinoma. Indicated time point: baseline pretreatment blood. The treatment is: 15 Gy SBRT to primary tumor, nephrectomy 4 weeks later. This sequence originates from a woman in her 70s with renal cell carcinoma. The chain links TRBV9 to TRBJ2-6; no firm D call. Material: blood, obtained from a patient whose treatment included radiotherapy and nephrectomy. As DNA, the CDR3 is TGTGCCAGCAGCGTCCTGATTTCTGGGGCCAACGTCCTGACTTTC. Translated, it gives CASSVLISGANVLTF.